These 27 T cell receptor beta chains were sequenced from one sample in a study of T cell responses to AZD1222 COVID-19 vaccine. Generated by immunoSEQ multiplex PCR, the TCRdb table keeps only in-frame clones and is missing some. The sample yields roughly 120,000 clones, 85% to 95% seen once. The sequences come from peripheral blood, collected 28 days after the second AZD1222 dose. The source of these receptors is an adult who received the AZD1222 COVID-19 vaccine.

This chain connects TRBV5-1 to TRBJ2-2, with 8 bases aligning to TRBD2. J was trimmed by 0 bases and V by 5 bases; bases with no gene match: 9. The CDR3 runs 17 residues. The germline V gene encodes CDR1 SGHRS and CDR2 YFSETQ. CDR3 residues: CASSNLAGGPNTGELFF. Written as DNA, the CDR3 is TGCGCCAGCAGTAACCTGGCGGGAGGACCGAACACCGGGGAGCTGTTTTTT.

The genes are TRBV29-1 and TRBJ2-3; D unclear. The germline V and J ends were trimmed by 7 bases and 6 bases, with 14 bases remaining between them. Per the germline V gene, CDR1 is SQVTM and CDR2 is ANQGSEA. CDR3 size: 12 residues. The DNA for the CDR3 is TGCAGCGCAAGAATTAGGGCGGATACGCAGTATTTT. It encodes CSARIRADTQYF.

The chain combines TRBV5-4 with TRBJ2-7, with 12 bases matching TRBD2. V was clipped by 5 bases and J by 3 bases; unmatched bases: 6. This CDR3 is built from 15 residues. Germline CDR1 and CDR2: SGHNT and YYREEE (reference sequence). In DNA, the CDR3 is TGTGCCAGCAGTCCGGGACTAGCGGGTTTCTACGAGCAGTACTTC. Translating it yields CASSPGLAGFYEQYF. Full variable domain (missing parts from reference TRBV5-4 and TRBJ2-7): ETGVTQSPTHLIKTRGQQVTLRCSSQSGHNTVSWYQQALGQGPQFIFQYYREEENGRGNFPPRFSGLQFPNYSSELNVNALELDDSALYLCASSPGLAGFYEQYFGPGTRLTVT.

The rearrangement joins TRBV19 to TRBJ1-1, with TRBD1 as a possible D gene (5 bases). CDR3 length: 14 amino acids. From germline, CDR1 is LNHDA and CDR2 SQIVND (reference sequence). V was cut by 6 bases and J by 1 base, with 12 bases left in between. CDR3 in DNA: TGTGCCAGTAGCCTTTACCAGGGGAACACTGAAGCTTTCTTT. It specifies CASSLYQGNTEAFF. The full variable domain, in which reference TRBV19 and TRBJ1-1 provide the parts outside the CDR3, is DGGITQSPKYLFRKEGQNVTLSCEQNLNHDAMYWYRQDPGQGLRLIYYSQIVNDFQKGDIAEGYSVSREKKESFPLTVTSAQKNPTAFYLCASSLYQGNTEAFFGQGTRLTVV.

V usage is TRBV7-9 and J usage is TRBJ2-7, with D possibly TRBD2 on 5 matching bases. CDR3 length: 16 residues. Germline-derived CDR1 and CDR2 are SEHNR and FQNEAQ (reference sequence). Trimming took 5 bases from V and 7 from J, leaving 24 bases between them. CDR3 loop: CASSAIAQAGREEQYF. CDR3 nucleotides: TGTGCCAGCAGCGCCATCGCTCAGGCGGGCCGGGAAGAGCAGTACTTC.

This clone was recorded once. The V call is TRBV19, the J call TRBJ1-5; D is perhaps TRBD1 (6 bases). CDR3 length: 14 amino acids. Trimming cost V 8 bases and J 3 bases, with 14 bases left between them. CDR1 LNHDA and CDR2 SQIVND come from the germline V gene (reference sequence). The DNA for the CDR3 is TGTGCCAGTGACAGGTCAGGTTACAATCAGCCCCAGCATTTT. Residues: CASDRSGYNQPQHF.

The V call is TRBV6-5, the J call TRBJ1-1, with 9 bases fitting TRBD1. Germline CDR1 reads MNHEY; CDR2 reads SVGAGI. Trimming cost V 7 bases and J 2 bases; bases outside gene matches: 5. There are 14 residues in the CDR3. The chain's CDR3 is CASILTGGNTEAFF. CDR3 in DNA: TGTGCCAGCATTCTGACAGGGGGAAACACTGAAGCTTTCTTT.

This chain uses TRBV12-3 or TRBV12-4 with TRBJ1-2; 7 bases align to TRBD1. The length of the CDR3 is 12 residues. The trim removed 3 bases at V and 7 bases at J, leaving 2 bases unmatched. As DNA, the CDR3 is TGTGCCAGCAGTTTTGACAGGGTTGGCTACACCTTC. It encodes CASSFDRVGYTF.

V and J are TRBV14 and TRBJ1-1; D is perhaps TRBD1 (5 bases). The germline V gene has CDR1 SGHDN and CDR2 FVKESK. V lost 4 bases to trimming and J lost 1 base, with 7 bases between them. The CDR3 has 13 residues. The CDR3 spells CASSLQGNTEAFF. The CDR3, as DNA: TGTGCCAGCAGCCTCCAGGGGAACACTGAAGCTTTCTTT.

The gene calls are TRBV6-5 and TRBJ1-2; D unresolved. The CDR3 totals 14 residues. Trimming removed 5 bases from V and 4 bases from J, with 14 bases in between. Germline assignment: CDR1 MNHEY and CDR2 SVGAGI. CDR3 DNA sequence: TGTGCCAGCAGTCCCTCGGGAAGAAGCTATGGCTACACCTTC. It is translated as CASSPSGRSYGYTF.

This clone has a single count. The chain is built from TRBV19 and TRBJ1-2, with D maybe TRBD1 (5 bases). The length of the CDR3 is 12 residues. The V end lost 3 bases, the J end lost 10 bases, and 12 bases lay between the germline ends. CDR1 LNHDA and CDR2 SQIVND come from the germline V gene (reference sequence). The chain's CDR3 is CASSMTVLDYTF. CDR3 coding DNA: TGTGCCAGTAGTATGACAGTCCTTGACTACACCTTC.

The V call is TRBV7-8, the J call TRBJ1-1; unclear D gene. Germline lookup yields CDR1 SGHVS and CDR2 FQNEAQ. The CDR3 is 13 residues long. With 2 bases removed from V and 3 bases from J, the gap between germline ends came to 7 bases. The CDR3 loop is CASSLKVHTEAFF. The CDR3 DNA follows: TGTGCCAGCAGCTTAAAGGTACACACTGAAGCTTTCTTT.

The genes are TRBV4-3 and TRBJ2-7; no clear D gene. Germline values: CDR1 LGHNA, CDR2 YSLEER. The CDR3 sequence is 13 residues long. V was cut by 0 bases and J by 6 bases, with 9 bases left in between. The CDR3 here is CASSQDRTVEQYF. CDR3 bases: TGCGCCAGCAGCCAAGATCGAACAGTCGAGCAGTACTTC.

The chain has TRBV3-1 (or the pseudogene TRBV3-2) and TRBJ1-2; TRBD1 matches at 7 bases. CDR1 and CDR2 (germline): LGHDT, YNNKEL (reference sequence). This CDR3 spans 13 amino acids. The ends lost 3 bases at V and 3 bases at J; junction bases unmatched: 1. CDR3 amino acids: CASSHRGDYGYTF. CDR3 bases: TGTGCCAGCAGCCACAGGGGGGACTATGGCTACACCTTC.

V usage is TRBV10-3 and J usage is TRBJ1-5, with TRBD1 as a possible D gene (6 bases). Trimming took 3 bases from V and 0 from J, leaving 9 bases between them. This CDR3 is built from 15 residues. Germline CDR1 reads ENHRY; CDR2 reads SYGVKD. The CDR3 protein is CAISDWDNSNQPQHF. The CDR3 bases are TGTGCCATCAGTGATTGGGACAATAGCAATCAGCCCCAGCATTTT.

This chain joins TRBV9 and TRBJ2-3; 16 bases line up with TRBD2. CDR3 length equals 20 residues. V was pared by 3 bases and J by 4 bases, with 14 bases of the junction left unmatched. The germline gives CDR1 SGDLS, CDR2 YYNGEE. The CDR3 bases are TGTGCCAGCAGCGATGGGACTAGCGGGAGGGCCCTCGATTTTCCAGATACGCAGTATTTT. It is translated as CASSDGTSGRALDFPDTQYF.

About this clone itself: Other DNA sequences of this sample code for an identical CDR3. The genes are TRBV10-3 and TRBJ1-2; weak D call: TRBD1 (5 bases). Germline lookup yields CDR1 ENHRY and CDR2 SYGVKD. The V gene lost 2 bases and the J gene lost 3 bases, with 7 bases spanning the gap. This CDR3 is built from 13 residues. The CDR3 DNA sequence: TGTGCCATCAGTGAGGGCAGGGACTATGGCTACACCTTC. Encoded protein: CAISEGRDYGYTF.

The chain is built from TRBV6-6 and TRBJ1-1; TRBD1 matches 7 bases. CDR1 and CDR2 from the germline V gene are MNHNY and SVGAGI (reference sequence). This CDR3 is built from 13 residues. The V and J ends lost 2 bases and 7 bases, in that order; junction bases with no gene match: 4. CDR3 sequence reads: CASSYMGTVEAFF. Written as DNA, the CDR3 is TGTGCCAGCAGTTACATGGGGACAGTTGAAGCTTTCTTT.

V gene TRBV6-2 or TRBV6-3 combines with J gene TRBJ1-2; no reliable D call. CDR3 size: 15 residues. Germline CDR1 MNHEY, CDR2 SVGEGT. V was clipped by 4 bases and J by 2 bases, with 14 bases between them. The CDR3 coding sequence is TGTGCCAGCAGTTTGTACAGACGGATAAACTATGGCTACACCTTC. Amino acids: CASSLYRRINYGYTF.

This clone was detected only once. Other DNA sequences in the sample encode the same CDR3. The gene calls are TRBV4-1 and TRBJ1-2, with D unclear. V lost 4 bases, J lost 4 bases, and 10 bases lay in between. Germline CDR1 reads MGHRA; CDR2 reads YSYEKL. This CDR3 is 13 amino acids long. The CDR3 is CASSPGDLYGYTF. CDR3 DNA: TGCGCCAGCAGCCCAGGAGACCTCTATGGCTACACCTTC.

This chain links TRBV7-2 with TRBJ1-1; D gene uncertain. Trimming took 3 bases from V and 0 from J, leaving 5 bases between them. The CDR3 loop spans 13 amino acids. Germline-derived CDR1 and CDR2 are SGHTA and FQGNSA. The CDR3: CASSLIMNTEAFF. The CDR3, as DNA: TGTGCCAGCAGCTTGATTATGAACACTGAAGCTTTCTTT.

V and J are TRBV10-3 and TRBJ1-1; maybe TRBD1 (6 bases). The CDR3 runs 13 residues. The germline gives CDR1 ENHRY, CDR2 SYGVKD. Trimming removed 4 bases at V and 1 base at J, with 7 bases between. The CDR3 DNA sequence: TGTGCCATCAGTGTACAGGGGAACACTGAAGCTTTCTTT. This sequence encodes CAISVQGNTEAFF.

The chain couples TRBV4-1 to TRBJ1-6; TRBD1 agrees at 7 bases. V lost 1 base and J lost 6; bases outside the gene matches: 12. CDR3 size: 18 residues. Germline assignment: CDR1 MGHRA and CDR2 YSYEKL. CDR3 sequence: CASSQGPQGVLGNSPLHF. DNA for the CDR3: TGCGCCAGCAGCCAAGGACCTCAGGGGGTTTTGGGTAATTCACCCCTCCACTTT.

The chain recombines TRBV7-2 with TRBJ2-6; D possibly corresponds to TRBD2 (5 bases). Trimming stripped 5 bases from V and 0 bases from J, with 8 bases between. Per the germline V gene, CDR1 is SGHTA and CDR2 is FQGNSA. The CDR3 runs to 15 residues. CDR3 sequence (DNA): TGTGCCAGCAGCGCTCGGGGCTCTGGGGCCAACGTCCTGACTTTC. Translating it yields CASSARGSGANVLTF.

The chain couples TRBV4-3 to TRBJ2-7; TRBD2 aligns across 12 bases. Germline V lookup: CDR1 LGHNA, CDR2 YSLEER. The CDR3 is 17 residues long. With 3 bases clipped from V and 2 bases from J, the junction kept 8 bases outside the gene matches. This CDR3 reads CASSQRLAGAIPYEQYF. CDR3 coding DNA: TGCGCCAGCAGCCAGAGACTAGCGGGGGCCATTCCCTACGAGCAGTACTTC.

The gene calls are TRBV7-6 and TRBJ1-2; a weak D match, TRBD1 (6 bases). The germline V gene has CDR1 SGHVS and CDR2 FNYEAQ. The V end lost 2 bases, the J end lost 6 bases, and 16 bases lay between the germline ends. This CDR3 has 15 amino acids. As DNA, the CDR3 is TGTGCCAGCAGCTTACGTTCTGGGGGGGCCCATGGCTACACCTTC. Encoded protein: CASSLRSGGAHGYTF.

This CDR3 is CSVAGSGSSYEQYF. For the CDR3, the DNA is TGCAGCGTTGCTGGTAGCGGGAGCTCCTACGAGCAGTACTTC. This rearrangement joins TRBV29-1 to TRBJ2-7, with 9 bases aligning to TRBD2. The CDR3 is 14 residues long. V was clipped by 4 bases and J by 0 bases; unmatched bases: 4. The germline V gene encodes CDR1 SQVTM and CDR2 ANQGSEA.